This T cell receptor beta chain was identified during a study of T-cell reconstitution after alpha-beta-depleted transplantation in children. This clonotype was found a few times. This CDR3 spans 15 amino acids. Per the germline V gene, CDR1 is MNHNS and CDR2 is SASEGT. Trimming removed 2 bases at V and 0 bases at J, with 7 bases between. Unique molecular identifiers were built into the TCRbeta library. TCRdb itself ran the PCR reads through MiXCR, one entry per CDR3 protein. The sample records about 410,000 distinct CDR3 sequences, just over 20% being singletons. This sequence originates from a human donor who donated a stem cell graft to a child with acute myeloid leukemia. The rearrangement joins TRBV6-1 to TRBJ1-4; D call uncertain. Sequences were derived from PBMCs from the stem cell graft donor, sampled from the stem cell graft. The CDR3 DNA is TGTGCCAGCAGTGAATGGTTTGCAACTAATGAAAAACTGTTTTTT. It encodes CASSEWFATNEKLFF.